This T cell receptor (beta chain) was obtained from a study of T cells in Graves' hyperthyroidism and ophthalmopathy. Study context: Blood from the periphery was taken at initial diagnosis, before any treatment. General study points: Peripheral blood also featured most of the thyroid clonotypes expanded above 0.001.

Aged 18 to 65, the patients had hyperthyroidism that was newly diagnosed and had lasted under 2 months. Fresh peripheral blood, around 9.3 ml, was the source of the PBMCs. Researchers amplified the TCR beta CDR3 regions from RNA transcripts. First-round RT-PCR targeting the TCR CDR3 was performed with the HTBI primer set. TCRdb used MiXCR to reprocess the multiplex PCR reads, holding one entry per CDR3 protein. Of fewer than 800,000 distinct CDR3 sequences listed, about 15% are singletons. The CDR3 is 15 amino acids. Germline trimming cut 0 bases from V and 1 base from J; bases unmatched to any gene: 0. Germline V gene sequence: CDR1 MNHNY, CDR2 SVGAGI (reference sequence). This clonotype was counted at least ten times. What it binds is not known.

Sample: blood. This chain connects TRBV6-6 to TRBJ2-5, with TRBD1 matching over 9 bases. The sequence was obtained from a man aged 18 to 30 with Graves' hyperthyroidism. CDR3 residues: CASSYSTGGQETQYF. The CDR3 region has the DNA TGTGCCAGCAGTTACTCGACAGGGGGCCAAGAGACCCAGTACTTC.